The 8 T cell receptor beta chains below come from one sample, sequenced in a study of T cell changes during pregnancy in multiple sclerosis. Sequenced by immunoSEQ multiplex PCR; TCRdb stores in-frame clones only, minus some. Of tens of thousands of clones in the sample, about 91% were seen once. Specimen: CD8+ T cells from peripheral blood mononuclear cells, collected in the third trimester of pregnancy. The receptors stem from a female donor with multiple sclerosis, enrolled in a pregnancy study.

The rearrangement uses TRBV19 and TRBJ1-1; no reliable D call. Deletions cut 2 bases from V and 4 bases from J, with 11 bases between. The germline CDR1 and CDR2 sequences are LNHDA and SQIVND (reference sequence). CDR3 length: 14 amino acids. This CDR3 reads CASSIRVGSTEAFF. CDR3 in DNA: TGTGCCAGTAGTATAAGGGTGGGGAGCACTGAAGCTTTCTTT.

On this clone itself: The sample holds other DNA sequences that translate to the same CDR3. The V call is TRBV7-9, the J call TRBJ2-1; 10 positions agree with TRBD2. Per the germline V gene, CDR1 is SEHNR and CDR2 is FQNEAQ (reference sequence). V gave up 5 bases and J gave up 6 bases; unmatched junction bases: 4. The CDR3 sequence is 14 residues long. The CDR3: CASSRTSGGNEQFF. CDR3 nucleotide sequence: TGTGCCAGCAGCCGGACTAGCGGAGGCAATGAGCAGTTCTTC. Full variable domain (remainder filled in from reference TRBV7-9 and TRBJ2-1): DTGVSQNPRHKITKRGQNVTFRCDPISEHNRLYWYRQTLGQGPEFLTYFQNEAQLEKSRLLSDRFSAERPKGSFSTLEIQRTEQGDSAMYLCASSRTSGGNEQFFGPGTRLTVL.

The chain carries TRBV15 and TRBJ2-1, with 7 bases matching TRBD2. This CDR3 has 12 amino acids. V trimming: 7 bases; J trimming: 9 bases; junction bases outside the gene matches: 6. Germline-derived CDR1 and CDR2 are LNHNV and YYDKDF (reference sequence). The CDR3 loop is CATKAGVTEQFF. Written as DNA, the CDR3 is TGTGCCACCAAGGCGGGAGTGACTGAGCAGTTCTTC.

V gene TRBV5-1 combines with J gene TRBJ2-7; 7 bases map to TRBD1. With V trimmed by 4 bases and J by 3 bases, 13 bases remained unmatched. CDR1 and CDR2 (germline): SGHRS, YFSETQ. The CDR3 spans 16 residues. CDR3 in amino acids: CASSPPGQSPGYEQYF. The CDR3 DNA reads as TGCGCCAGCAGCCCCCCGGGACAGAGCCCGGGCTACGAGCAGTACTTC.

CDR3 in amino acids: CASSSSRSYEQYF. The CDR3 nucleotides are TGTGCCAGCAGCTCTTCGCGGTCCTACGAGCAGTACTTC. The rearrangement joins TRBV11-1 to TRBJ2-7; D remains unclear. This CDR3 spans 13 amino acids. V was clipped by 4 bases and J by 1 base, with 8 bases between them. In germline, CDR1 is SGHAT, CDR2 FQDESV (reference sequence).

The V and J genes are TRBV5-1 and TRBJ2-5; 11 bases are a match to TRBD2. The germline CDR1 and CDR2 sequences are SGHRS and YFSETQ. J was trimmed by 4 bases and V by 2 bases; bases with no gene match: 7. This CDR3 contains 16 residues. This chain's CDR3 is CASSLRGLAVGETQYF. The DNA of the CDR3 is TGCGCCAGCAGCTTACGGGGACTAGCGGTGGGAGAGACCCAGTACTTC. Full variable domain (outside the CDR3, taken from reference TRBV5-1 and TRBJ2-5): KAGVTQTPRYLIKTRGQQVTLSCSPISGHRSVSWYQQTPGQGLQFLFEYFSETQRNKGNFPGRFSGRQFSNSRSEMNVSTLELGDSALYLCASSLRGLAVGETQYFGPGTRLLVL.

The genes are TRBV7-9 and TRBJ1-2; 7 nucleotides agree with TRBD1. Germline assignment: CDR1 SEHNR and CDR2 FQNEAQ (reference sequence). After removal of 3 bases from V and 3 bases from J, the junction contained 16 bases not matched to a gene. The CDR3 length is 18 residues. The CDR3 DNA reads as TGTGCCAGCAGCTTGATGGGAACAGGGGTCTTAAGAGACTATGGCTACACCTTC. Translating gives CASSLMGTGVLRDYGYTF.

J is TRBJ2-7 and V is TRBV9, with D possibly TRBD2 on 5 matching bases. V was pared by 2 bases and J by 3 bases, with 12 bases between. From germline, CDR1 is SGDLS and CDR2 YYNGEE. CDR3 size: 14 residues. DNA of the CDR3: TGTGCCAGCAGCGTTCTAGCCGGCAACTACGAGCAGTACTTC. This codes for CASSVLAGNYEQYF.